This T cell receptor beta chain was retrieved from a study of vaccination and CD4 T cells after COVID-19. Germline CDR1 is SGHTA and CDR2 is FQGNSA. The CDR3 runs 14 residues. V was clipped by 1 base and J by 4 bases, with 10 bases between them. Sequencing of DNA taken from cultured CD4+ T cells relied on the Oncomine TCR Beta short-read assay. Cultured CD4+ T cells were the source of extracted genomic DNA. Each CDR3 protein is one row after TCRdb ran MiXCR on the PCR reads. This sample has more than 9,000 distinct CDR3 sequences, with about 60% found just once. The table lists this clonotype with a few counts. No antigen is known for it. As for treatment: roughly ten-day PBMC culture with coronavirus spike peptide pools or control peptides (ViraFEST assay). Once cultured around 10 days, CD4+ T cells underwent isolation by negative selection.

Sequencing was carried out using CD4+ T cells from blood, cultured in vitro. The gene calls are TRBV7-2 and TRBJ1-2; D is unresolved. This receptor was taken from a human donor who had recovered from COVID-19. The CDR3 region has the DNA TGTGCCAGCAGCTTAGATACGGTTGGCTATGGCTACACCTTC. It translates to CASSLDTVGYGYTF.